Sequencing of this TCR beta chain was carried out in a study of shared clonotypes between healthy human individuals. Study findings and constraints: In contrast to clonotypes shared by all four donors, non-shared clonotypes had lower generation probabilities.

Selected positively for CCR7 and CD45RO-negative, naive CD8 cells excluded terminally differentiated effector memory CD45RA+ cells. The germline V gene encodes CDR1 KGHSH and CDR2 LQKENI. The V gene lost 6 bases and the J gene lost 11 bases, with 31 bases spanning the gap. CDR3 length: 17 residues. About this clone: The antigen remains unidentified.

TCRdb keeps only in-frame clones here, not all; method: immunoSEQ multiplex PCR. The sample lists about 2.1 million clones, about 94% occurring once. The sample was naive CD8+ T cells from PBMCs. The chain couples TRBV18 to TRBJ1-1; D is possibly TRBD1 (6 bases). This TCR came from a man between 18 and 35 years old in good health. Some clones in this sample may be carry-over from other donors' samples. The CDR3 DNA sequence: TGTGCCAGCTCGCTGGGTCCTGTGGCGGGGGGCTCTTTCTATGCTTTCTTT. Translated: CASSLGPVAGGSFYAFF.